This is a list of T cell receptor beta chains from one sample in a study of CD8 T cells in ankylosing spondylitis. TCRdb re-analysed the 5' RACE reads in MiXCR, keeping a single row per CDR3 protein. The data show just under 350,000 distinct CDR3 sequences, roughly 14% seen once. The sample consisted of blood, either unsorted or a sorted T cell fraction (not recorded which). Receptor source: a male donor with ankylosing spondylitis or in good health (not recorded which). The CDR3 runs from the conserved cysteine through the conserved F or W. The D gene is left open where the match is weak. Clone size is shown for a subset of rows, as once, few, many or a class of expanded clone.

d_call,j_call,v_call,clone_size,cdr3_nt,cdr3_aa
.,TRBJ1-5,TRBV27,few,TGTGCCAGCAGTCAAGCTAGCCGAGGCGATCAGCCCCAGCATTTT,CASSQASRGDQPQHF
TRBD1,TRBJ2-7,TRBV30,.,TGTGCCTGGAGTAACCACAGGGGTTGGTACGAGCAGTACTTC,CAWSNHRGWYEQYF
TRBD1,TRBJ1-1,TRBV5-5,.,TGTGCCAGCAGCGGGACAGCCTACACTGAAGCTTTCTTT,CASSGTAYTEAFF
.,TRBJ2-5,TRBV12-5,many,TGTGCTAGTGGTAGTGGATCGGATCGGGAGACCCAGTACTTC,CASGSGSDRETQYF
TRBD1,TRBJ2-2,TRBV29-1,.,TGCAGCGCGACAGGGGTCTACACCGGGGAGCTGTTTTTT,CSATGVYTGELFF
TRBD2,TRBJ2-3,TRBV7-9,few,TGTGCCAGCAGCTCTAGCGGGAGGGCAGATACGCAGTATTTT,CASSSSGRADTQYF
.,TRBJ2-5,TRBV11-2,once,TGTGCCAGCAGCCCCGCCTTGCGTTTAGAGACCCAGTACTTC,CASSPALRLETQYF
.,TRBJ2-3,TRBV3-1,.,TGTGCCAGCAGCACCTCCTCGGGGTCTATCACAGATACGCAGTATTTT,CASSTSSGSITDTQYF
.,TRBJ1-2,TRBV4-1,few,TGCGCCAGCAGCCCCCGTGGAAGCTATGGCTACACCTTC,CASSPRGSYGYTF
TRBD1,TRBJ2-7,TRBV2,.,TGTGCCAGCAGGAGGGACAGCTACTACGAGCAGTACTTC,CASRRDSYYEQYF
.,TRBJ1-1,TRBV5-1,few,TGCGCCAGCAGCACCAGGCCTCGGGACACTGAAGCTTTCTTT,CASSTRPRDTEAFF
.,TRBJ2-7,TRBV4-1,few,TGCGCCAGCAGCCAAGATGGGCAGGAGACTTACTACGAGCAGTACTTC,CASSQDGQETYYEQYF
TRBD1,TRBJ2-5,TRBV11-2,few,TGTGCCAGCAGCTTAGTACAGGGGGTCTGGGAGACCCAGTACTTC,CASSLVQGVWETQYF
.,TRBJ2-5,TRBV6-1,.,TGTGCCAGCAGTGAAGTTTATGGCGGTGGGACCCAGTACTTC,CASSEVYGGGTQYF
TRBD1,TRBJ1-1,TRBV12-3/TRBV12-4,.,TGTGCCAGCAGCCAGAGGGGGCTCTGGCGGGGAGCTTTCTTT,CASSQRGLWRGAFF
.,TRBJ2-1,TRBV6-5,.,TGTGCCAGCAGTTACATGCAGGGGTGGACCTACAATGAGCAGTTCTTC,CASSYMQGWTYNEQFF
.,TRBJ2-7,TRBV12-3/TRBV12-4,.,TGTACCATCAGTTTCGAGACAGGGTGGCTAGCGCGAACCTACGAGCAGTACTTC,CTISFETGWLARTYEQYF
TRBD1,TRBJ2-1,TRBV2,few,TGTGCCAGCAACGGACAGGGCTTTTACAATGAGCAGTTCTTC,CASNGQGFYNEQFF
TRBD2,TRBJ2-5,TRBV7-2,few,TGTGCCAGCAGCTTCCGACTAGCTATAGAGACCCAGTACTTC,CASSFRLAIETQYF
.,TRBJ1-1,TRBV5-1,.,TGCGCCAGCAGCTTGAGGGGATCGGACACTGAAGCTTTCTTT,CASSLRGSDTEAFF
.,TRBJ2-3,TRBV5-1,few,TGCGCCAGCAGCTTCCCTAGAACAGATACGCAGTATTTT,CASSFPRTDTQYF
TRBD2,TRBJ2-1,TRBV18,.,TGTGCCAGCTCACCCCTGAGCGGGGGGCCAAGATATGAGCAGTTCTTC,CASSPLSGGPRYEQFF
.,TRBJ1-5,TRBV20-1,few,TGCAGTGCTAGGTTGGGGGGCAATAGCAATCAGCCCCAGCATTTT,CSARLGGNSNQPQHF
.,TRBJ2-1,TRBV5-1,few,TGCGCCAGCAGCTTGGTGGCTGTTCCCCTCAATGAGCAGTTCTTC,CASSLVAVPLNEQFF
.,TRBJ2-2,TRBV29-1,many,TGCAGCGTTGTAGGGCAGAACACCGGGGAGCTGTTTTTT,CSVVGQNTGELFF
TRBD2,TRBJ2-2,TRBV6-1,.,TGTGCCAGCAAGACTAGCGGGGGCCTGAACACCGGGGAGCTGTTTTTT,CASKTSGGLNTGELFF
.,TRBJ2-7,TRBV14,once,TGTGCCAGCAGCCAAGCCACGGTTAGAAGCGAGCAGTACTTC,CASSQATVRSEQYF
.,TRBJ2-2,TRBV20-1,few,TGCAGTGCTAGTTCGCGAACCGGGGAGCTGTTTTTT,CSASSRTGELFF
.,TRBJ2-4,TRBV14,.,TGTGCCAGCAGCCAAGGGTATGATAACAGGGGAGGCGATAACATTCAGTACTTC,CASSQGYDNRGGDNIQYF
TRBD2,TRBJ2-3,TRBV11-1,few,TGTGCCAGCAGCTCCGGGCTAGCGGGGGCTACGACGACAGATACGCAGTATTTT,CASSSGLAGATTTDTQYF
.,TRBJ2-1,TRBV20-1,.,TGCAGTGCGAGTCCGCCATGGGATGAGCAGTTCTTC,CSASPPWDEQFF
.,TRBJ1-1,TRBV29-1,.,TGCAGCGTTGAGGTTTGGCAGAAAGCTTTCTTT,CSVEVWQKAFF
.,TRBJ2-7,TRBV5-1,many,TGCGCCAGCAGCTTGCAGAGCGGGCAGAGCGAGCAGTACTTC,CASSLQSGQSEQYF
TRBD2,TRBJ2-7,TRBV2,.,TGTGCCAGCACCAGCGGGACTGTCCCCTACGAGCAGTACTTC,CASTSGTVPYEQYF
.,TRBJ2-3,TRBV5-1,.,TGCGCCAGCAGGGAAGACGCTAGCACAGATACGCAGTATTTT,CASREDASTDTQYF
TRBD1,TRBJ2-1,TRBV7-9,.,TGTGCCAGCAGCTTGAGGGACAGGGATCCCAATGAGCAGTTCTTC,CASSLRDRDPNEQFF
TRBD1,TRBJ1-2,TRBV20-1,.,TGCGGGGCGGACAGGCGTATGTATGGCTACACCTTC,CGADRRMYGYTF
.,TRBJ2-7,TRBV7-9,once,TGTGCCAGCAGCTCGCCCCAGGGTGGGGACGAGCAGTACTTC,CASSSPQGGDEQYF
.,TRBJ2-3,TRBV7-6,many,TGTGCCAGCAGCTTATATAAGGATGGGGGGACAGATACGCAGTATTTT,CASSLYKDGGTDTQYF
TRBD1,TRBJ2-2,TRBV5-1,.,TGCGCCAGCAGCCCCCGTGGGACAGGGAATGAGGACACCGGGGAGCTGTTTTTT,CASSPRGTGNEDTGELFF
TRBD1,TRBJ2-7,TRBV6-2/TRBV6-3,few,TGTGCCACCAAGCGGACAGGGCTTAACTACGAGCAGTACTTC,CATKRTGLNYEQYF
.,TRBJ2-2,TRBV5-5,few,TGTGCCAGCAGCTCGGACAGACGCCCCGTCGGGGAGCTGTTTTTT,CASSSDRRPVGELFF
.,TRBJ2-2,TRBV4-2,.,TGTGCCAGCAGCCAAGATCTTTTTGGCAGGGAAGCCGGGGAGCTGTTTTTT,CASSQDLFGREAGELFF
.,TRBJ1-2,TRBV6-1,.,TGTGCCAGCAGGAGCCTAGAGGGGGCTAACTATGGCTACACCTTC,CASRSLEGANYGYTF
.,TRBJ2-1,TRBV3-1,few,TGTGCCAGCAGCCAAGGAGGACAGATTTACTACAATGAGCAGTTCTTC,CASSQGGQIYYNEQFF
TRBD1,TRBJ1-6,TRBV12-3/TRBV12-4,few,TGTGCCAGCAGTCCCGGGACAGTTATTTCACCCCTCCACTTT,CASSPGTVISPLHF
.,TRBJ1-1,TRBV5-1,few,TGCGCCAGCAACCTGACCCCAGGTAACACTGAAGCTTTCTTT,CASNLTPGNTEAFF
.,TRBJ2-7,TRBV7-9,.,TGTGCCAGCAGCTTAGCCCTCAGGGGAGGTTACGAGCAGTACTTC,CASSLALRGGYEQYF
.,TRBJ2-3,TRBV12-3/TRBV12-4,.,TGTGCCAGCAGTTTCAGCTTCCTAGATACGCAGTATTTT,CASSFSFLDTQYF
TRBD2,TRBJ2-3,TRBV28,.,TGTGGCAGCAAGGGACTAGCGGACACAGATACGCAGTATTTT,CGSKGLADTDTQYF
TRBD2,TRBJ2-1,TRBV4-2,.,TGTGCCAGCAGCCTGATGCTGGATAGCGGGCTTGGGGAGCAGTTCTTC,CASSLMLDSGLGEQFF
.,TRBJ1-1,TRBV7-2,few,TGTGCCAGCAGCCCCTACCCATCCACTGAAGCTTTCTTT,CASSPYPSTEAFF
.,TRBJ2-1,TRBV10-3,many,TGTGCCATCAGTGAGGGACCTGAGCAGTTCTTC,CAISEGPEQFF
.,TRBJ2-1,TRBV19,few,TGTGCCAGTAGTGCCCGACGGACTTGGTATAGTGAGCAGTTCTTC,CASSARRTWYSEQFF
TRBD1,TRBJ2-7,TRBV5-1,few,TGCGCCAGCAGCTTGGGAGGGACAGCGACCTACGAGCAGTACTTC,CASSLGGTATYEQYF